Listed below are T cell receptor beta chains from one sample, sequenced in a study of T cells in localized non-small cell lung cancer. Profiled with immunoSEQ multiplex PCR; TCRdb holds only in-frame clones, not every one. The data show approximately 30,000 clones, around 93% seen once. Here the sequenced sample was peripheral blood, taken before any cancer treatment. These receptor sequences come from a female donor older than 55 with stage I lung adenocarcinoma. CDR3s include the opening cysteine and the closing phenylalanine or tryptophan. The D gene is left open where the match is weak. Expanded clones get a size class; other rows say once, few or many, or leave the size out.

length: 19
size: NA
D: NA
V: TRBV6-1
J: TRBJ2-2
DNA: TGTGCCAGCAGTGAATTCGGAATGTCGTGGCTAGGGAGGACCGGGGAGCTGTTTTTT
CDR3: CASSEFGMSWLGRTGELFF

length: 15
size: NA
D: NA
V: TRBV5-1
J: TRBJ2-3
DNA: TGCGCCAGCAGCCTGGCGGACAGATCCACAGATACGCAGTATTTT
CDR3: CASSLADRSTDTQYF

length: 13
size: NA
D: NA
V: TRBV7-2
J: TRBJ1-5
DNA: TGTGCCAGCAGCGTCCGGGACCTTCAGCCCCAGCATTTT
CDR3: CASSVRDLQPQHF

length: 14
size: NA
D: NA
V: TRBV7-9
J: TRBJ1-5
DNA: TGTGCCAGCAGCTACGTGTCAGACAATCAGCCCCAGCATTTT
CDR3: CASSYVSDNQPQHF

length: 14
size: NA
D: TRBD1
V: TRBV7-2
J: TRBJ1-4
DNA: TGTGCCAGCAGCCGGGGACAGGGGGATGAAAAACTGTTTTTT
CDR3: CASSRGQGDEKLFF

length: 14
size: NA
D: NA
V: TRBV19
J: TRBJ1-5
DNA: TGTGCCAGTAGTATCTCTCCGATCAATCAGCCCCAGCATTTT
CDR3: CASSISPINQPQHF

length: 17
size: NA
D: NA
V: TRBV7-9
J: TRBJ1-2
DNA: TGTGCCAGCAGCTTATCCCTTCTCCTGGTGGCCATCTATGGCTACACCTTC
CDR3: CASSLSLLLVAIYGYTF

length: 19
size: NA
D: NA
V: TRBV7-2
J: TRBJ2-6
DNA: TGTGCCAGCAGCCCCGGACAGAATGTCTTCATTTTTGGGGCCAACGTCCTGACTTTC
CDR3: CASSPGQNVFIFGANVLTF

length: 12
size: NA
D: NA
V: TRBV7-2
J: TRBJ2-5
DNA: TGTGCCAGCAGCCCTCAGCGGGAGACCCAGTACTTC
CDR3: CASSPQRETQYF

length: 14
size: NA
D: NA
V: TRBV5-6
J: TRBJ2-1
DNA: TGTGCCAGCGCCCTCGTGAGCTCCTACAATGAGCAGTTCTTC
CDR3: CASALVSSYNEQFF

length: 11
size: NA
D: NA
V: TRBV5-1
J: TRBJ1-1
DNA: TGCGCCAGCAGCAAGAACACTGAAGCTTTCTTT
CDR3: CASSKNTEAFF

length: 16
size: few
D: TRBD1
V: TRBV19
J: TRBJ1-2
DNA: TGTGCCAGTAGTATAGATGTTGGACAGGGATCCTATGGCTACACCTTC
CDR3: CASSIDVGQGSYGYTF

length: 14
size: NA
D: TRBD1
V: TRBV27
J: TRBJ1-1
DNA: TGTGCCAGCAGTCTCCAGGGGGGGAACACTGAAGCTTTCTTT
CDR3: CASSLQGGNTEAFF

length: 12
size: NA
D: NA
V: TRBV10-3
J: TRBJ1-1
DNA: TGTGCCATCAGTGAGGGGGGGGCTGAAGCTTTCTTT
CDR3: CAISEGGAEAFF

length: 15
size: NA
D: NA
V: TRBV27
J: TRBJ1-3
DNA: TGTGCCAGCAGTGCTACCCTCTACTCTGGAAACACCATATATTTT
CDR3: CASSATLYSGNTIYF

length: 16
size: NA
D: TRBD2
V: TRBV19
J: TRBJ2-1
DNA: TGTGCCAGTAGAGCCTCAGCGGGAGTCGTGTCCAATGAGCAGTTCTTC
CDR3: CASRASAGVVSNEQFF

length: 12
size: NA
D: NA
V: TRBV7-2
J: TRBJ2-3
DNA: TGTGCCAGCAGCATCTTAGCAGATACGCAGTATTTT
CDR3: CASSILADTQYF

length: 13
size: NA
D: NA
V: TRBV12-5
J: TRBJ2-3
DNA: TGTGCTAGTGGTCCCGGACAGAAAGATACGCAGTATTTT
CDR3: CASGPGQKDTQYF

length: 11
size: NA
D: NA
V: TRBV29-1
J: TRBJ2-3
DNA: TGCAGCGTTGAGGTTAGAGATACGCAGTATTTT
CDR3: CSVEVRDTQYF

length: 16
size: NA
D: TRBD2
V: TRBV28
J: TRBJ2-7
DNA: TGTGCCAGCAGTTTGACGGGACTAGCGGGGGCCTACGAGCAGTACTTC
CDR3: CASSLTGLAGAYEQYF

length: 13
size: NA
D: NA
V: TRBV19
J: TRBJ2-4
DNA: TGTGCCAGTAGCCGGGACAACGGAGGCATTCAGTACTTC
CDR3: CASSRDNGGIQYF

length: 13
size: once
D: NA
V: TRBV28
J: TRBJ2-7
DNA: TGTGCCAGCACCCCGACACTTACCTACGAGCAGTACTTC
CDR3: CASTPTLTYEQYF

length: 11
size: NA
D: NA
V: TRBV7-2
J: TRBJ1-1
DNA: TGTGCCAGCAGCTGGGGCGCTGAAGCTTTCTTT
CDR3: CASSWGAEAFF

length: 15
size: NA
D: TRBD1
V: TRBV11-1
J: TRBJ1-2
DNA: TGTGCCAGCAGCCGACAGGGATTGACTATGGGGGGCTACACCTTC
CDR3: CASSRQGLTMGGYTF

length: 15
size: NA
D: NA
V: TRBV6-5
J: TRBJ1-3
DNA: TGTGCCAGCAGTTCAGGGATGTACTCTGGAAACACCATATATTTT
CDR3: CASSSGMYSGNTIYF

length: 14
size: NA
D: NA
V: TRBV19
J: TRBJ1-5
DNA: TGTGCCAGTAGTGAGGGGACGAGCAATCAGCCCCAGCATTTT
CDR3: CASSEGTSNQPQHF

length: 14
size: NA
D: NA
V: TRBV7-2
J: TRBJ1-1
DNA: TGTGCCAGCAGCTTAAATTGGAAGGGAACTGAAGCTTTCTTT
CDR3: CASSLNWKGTEAFF

length: 15
size: NA
D: TRBD1
V: TRBV28
J: TRBJ2-3
DNA: TGTGCCAGCAGTCATACGGGACAGGGGGCCGATACGCAGTATTTT
CDR3: CASSHTGQGADTQYF